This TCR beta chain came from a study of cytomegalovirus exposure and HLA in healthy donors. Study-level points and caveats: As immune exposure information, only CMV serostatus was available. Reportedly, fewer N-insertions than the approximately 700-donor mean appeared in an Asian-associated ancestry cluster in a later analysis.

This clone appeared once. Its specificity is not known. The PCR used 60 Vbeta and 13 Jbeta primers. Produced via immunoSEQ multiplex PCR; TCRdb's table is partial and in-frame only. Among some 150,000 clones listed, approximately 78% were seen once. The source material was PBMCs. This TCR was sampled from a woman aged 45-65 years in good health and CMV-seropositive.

CDR3 nucleotide sequence: TGTGCCACCAGCAGGGCCCGGGGGGGAAACACTGAAGCTTTCTTT. Translated: CATSRARGGNTEAFF. The rearrangement joins TRBV15 to TRBJ1-1, with D possibly being TRBD1 (5 bases). The germline V and J ends were trimmed by 3 bases and 2 bases, with 13 bases remaining between them. Germline V gene lookup returns CDR1 LNHNV and CDR2 YYDKDF (reference sequence). This CDR3 has 15 amino acids.